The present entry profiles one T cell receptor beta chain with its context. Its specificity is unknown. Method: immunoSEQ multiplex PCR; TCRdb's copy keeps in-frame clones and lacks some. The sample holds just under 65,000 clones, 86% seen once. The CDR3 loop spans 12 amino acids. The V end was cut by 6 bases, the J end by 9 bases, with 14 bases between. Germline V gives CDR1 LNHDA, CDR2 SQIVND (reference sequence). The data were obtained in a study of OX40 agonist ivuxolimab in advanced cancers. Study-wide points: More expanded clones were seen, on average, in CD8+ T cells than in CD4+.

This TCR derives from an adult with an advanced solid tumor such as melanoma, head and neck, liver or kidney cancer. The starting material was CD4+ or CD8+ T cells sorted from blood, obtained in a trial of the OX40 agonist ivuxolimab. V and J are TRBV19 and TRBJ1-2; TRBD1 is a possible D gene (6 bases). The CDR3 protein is CASSQLRGSYTF. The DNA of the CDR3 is TGTGCCAGTAGCCAACTCAGGGGTAGCTACACCTTC.